A selection of T cell receptor beta chains follows, all from one sample in a study of vaccination and CD4 T cells after COVID-19. Their cognate antigens are unknown. TCRdb called the PCR reads again in MiXCR, with one record for every CDR3 protein. This table has about 21,000 distinct CDR3 sequences, approximately 48% appearing once. Here the sequenced sample was CD4+ T cells from blood, cultured in vitro, taken before SARS-CoV-2 vaccination. These receptors were taken from a human donor who received a COVID-19 vaccine. Both conserved end residues are part of each CDR3. Fields, in order: D gene, clone size, J gene, V gene, CDR3 DNA, CDR3 protein. The D gene is left open where the match is weak. A clone size is listed for some rows: how often the clone was seen (once, few, many), or a class if it is expanded.

NA NA TRBJ2-4 TRBV6-5 TGTGCCAGCAGTTACGGCGGGACCGAAAACATTCAGTACTTC CASSYGGTENIQYF
NA NA TRBJ1-1 TRBV5-1 TGCGCCAGCAGCTTGGATCGGGGAATGAACACTGAAGCTTTCTTT CASSLDRGMNTEAFF
NA few TRBJ1-3 TRBV4-2 TGTGCCAGCAGCCACGAAGACTTCCTGAGCTCTGGAAACACCATATATTTT CASSHEDFLSSGNTIYF
NA NA TRBJ2-3 TRBV12-3/TRBV12-4 TGTGCCAGCAGTTTCCGCAGGATAGGCACAGATACGCAGTATTTT CASSFRRIGTDTQYF
NA few TRBJ2-3 TRBV6-2/TRBV6-3 TGTGCCAGCAGTTACCCCCTGACGGCAGAACAAGATACGCAGTATTTT CASSYPLTAEQDTQYF
NA NA TRBJ2-1 TRBV20-1 TGCAGTGCTGGCAGGGTTGAGGCGGGGTGGGAAAACAATGAGCAGTTCTTC CSAGRVEAGWENNEQFF
NA NA TRBJ2-3 TRBV6-1 TGTGCCAGCAGTGAAGCGGGGTCCATTTCAGATACGCAGTATTTT CASSEAGSISDTQYF
NA NA TRBJ1-5 TRBV12-3/TRBV12-4 TGTGCCAGCAGTTTAAGACTCCAGCCCCAGCATTTT CASSLRLQPQHF
NA NA TRBJ1-2 TRBV7-9 TGTGCCAGCAGCTTACTTAGACAGCCCGTCGATAACTATGGCTACACCTTC CASSLLRQPVDNYGYTF
NA few TRBJ2-6 TRBV7-8 TGTGCCAGCAGCTTAGTAACGGGGTCTGGGGCCAACGTCCTGACTTTC CASSLVTGSGANVLTF
NA NA TRBJ2-5 TRBV20-1 TGCAGTGCTAGTTCAATGGGGGGCGCGGAGACCCAGTACTTC CSASSMGGAETQYF
NA few TRBJ1-2 TRBV20-1 TGCAGTGCTAGAGGTCAAGCGACGTACTATGGCTACACCTTC CSARGQATYYGYTF
TRBD1 few TRBJ1-1 TRBV15 TGTGCCACCAGCAGAGATCCTCAGGGGGTCACTGAAGCTTTCTTT CATSRDPQGVTEAFF
NA few TRBJ1-2 TRBV20-1 TGCAGTGCTAGTAGCGGGTACTATGGCTACACCTTC CSASSGYYGYTF
TRBD1 few TRBJ1-2 TRBV25-1 TGTGCCAGCAGTGCGTCGACAGGGATTAACTATGGCTACACCTTC CASSASTGINYGYTF
NA few TRBJ1-1 TRBV5-1 TGCGCCAGCAGCTTACAAACAGGTCAGACTGAAGCTTTCTTT CASSLQTGQTEAFF
TRBD1 few TRBJ1-6 TRBV2 TGTGCCAGCAGAGCTCCGACAGGGGGCGGCAATTCACCCCTCCACTTT CASRAPTGGGNSPLHF
NA few TRBJ1-1 TRBV5-1 TGCGCCAGCAGCTGGCGGAGTATGAACACTGAAGCTTTCTTT CASSWRSMNTEAFF
NA NA TRBJ2-7 TRBV20-1 TGCAGTGCTAGAGCGGGGGTTGACGAGCAGTACTTC CSARAGVDEQYF
NA few TRBJ1-1 TRBV20-1 TGCAGTGCTAGGTATGGGGGCAGGTACACTGAAGCTTTCTTT CSARYGGRYTEAFF
TRBD1 few TRBJ1-1 TRBV20-1 TGCAGTGCTAGCGAGAGAAATCGGCAGGGGGACACTGAAGCTTTCTTT CSASERNRQGDTEAFF
NA NA TRBJ1-6 TRBV30 TGTGCCTGGAGGGACAGATATAATTCACCCCTCCACTTT CAWRDRYNSPLHF
TRBD1 NA TRBJ1-5 TRBV11-2 TGTGCCAGCAGCTTGTCCGGGACAGGGTATCAGCCCCAGCATTTT CASSLSGTGYQPQHF
NA NA TRBJ1-6 TRBV15 TGTGCCAGCGGCGACAATAATTCACCCCTCCACTTT CASGDNNSPLHF
NA few TRBJ1-6 TRBV5-1 TGCGCCAGCAGCAGAGGCCCGGGCCCATCCAATTCACCCCTCCACTTT CASSRGPGPSNSPLHF
TRBD1 few TRBJ1-2 TRBV6-1 TGTGCCAGCATCGGGACAGGGGGCGGATATGGCTACACCTTC CASIGTGGGYGYTF
NA few TRBJ1-5 TRBV19 TGTGCCAGTAGTACTCCCCCTACAGGGAACAATCAGCCCCAGCATTTT CASSTPPTGNNQPQHF
NA NA TRBJ1-1 TRBV6-5 TGTGCCAGCAGTTACGGGGCCGGGACTGAAGCTTTCTTT CASSYGAGTEAFF
NA NA TRBJ2-1 TRBV24-1 TGTGCCACCAGTGATTTTGGGGTAGCCAACAATGAGCAGTTCTTC CATSDFGVANNEQFF
NA few TRBJ1-1 TRBV19 TGTGCCAGTCTACCCCACACTGGGAACACTGAAGCTTTCTTT CASLPHTGNTEAFF
NA NA TRBJ1-6 TRBV7-2 TGTGCCAGCAGCTTATTACGACAGTCACCCCTCCACTTT CASSLLRQSPLHF
TRBD1 NA TRBJ2-3 TRBV27 TGTGCCAGCAGTTCAGGAGATTCAGGGGGTGGGTTTTATGGACCATCAGATACGCAGTATTTT CASSSGDSGGGFYGPSDTQYF
TRBD1 NA TRBJ1-6 TRBV27 TGTGCCAGCAGTCACCGGGACAGGAGGTCACCCCTCCACTTT CASSHRDRRSPLHF
TRBD2 NA TRBJ2-1 TRBV15 TGTGCCACGCGGCGAACTTGGACTAGCGGGGGGGGACCCTACAATGAGCAGTTCTTC CATRRTWTSGGGPYNEQFF
NA few TRBJ2-7 TRBV27 TGTGCCAGCAGTTTATCGGGACCCTTCTCCTCCTACGAGCAGTACTTC CASSLSGPFSSYEQYF
NA NA TRBJ2-7 TRBV6-5 TGTGCCAGCAGTTGGACGGCCGGGAGCTCCTACGAGCAGTACTTC CASSWTAGSSYEQYF
TRBD2 NA TRBJ2-5 TRBV7-2 TGTGCCAGCAGCCGCCTTATAGCGGGGGTAGGAGGGGAGACCCAGTACTTC CASSRLIAGVGGETQYF
TRBD1 NA TRBJ2-3 TRBV5-5 TGTGCCAGCAGCTGGGACAGGGTCACAGATGCGCAGTATTTT CASSWDRVTDAQYF
NA NA TRBJ2-2 TRBV24-1 TGTGCCACCAGTGATTTCCGGGGGCGCAACACCGGGGAGCTGTTTTTT CATSDFRGRNTGELFF
TRBD1 NA TRBJ1-5 TRBV6-1 TGTGCCAGCAGAGAGGGACAGGGAGTAATTAGCAATCAGCCCCAGCATTTT CASREGQGVISNQPQHF
TRBD1 NA TRBJ1-6 TRBV6-1 TGTGCCAGCAGGGACAGGAATAATTCACCCCTCCACTTT CASRDRNNSPLHF
NA NA TRBJ2-7 TRBV6-1 TGTGCCAGCAGTGATCGGCCAGGAGGGCTTTACGAGCAGTACTTC CASSDRPGGLYEQYF
NA NA TRBJ2-7 TRBV30 TGTGCCTCTTCGGGGTCCTTCGGCTACGAGCAGTACTTC CASSGSFGYEQYF
NA NA TRBJ1-5 TRBV2 TGTGCCAGCAGTGGGATGAGGGGGGACCAGCCCCAGCATTTT CASSGMRGDQPQHF
TRBD2 NA TRBJ2-5 TRBV27 TGTGCCAGCAGTCCAAGCGGGGGTTGGGAGACCCAGTACTTC CASSPSGGWETQYF
NA once TRBJ2-3 TRBV6-1 TGTGCCAGCAGTTACGCACTAGCTGATCGAGATACGCAGTATTTT CASSYALADRDTQYF
NA NA TRBJ1-1 TRBV12-5 TGTGCTAGTGGTTTGGTACGGATAGGATCCATGAACACTGAAGCTTTCTTT CASGLVRIGSMNTEAFF
TRBD1 NA TRBJ1-1 TRBV5-1 TGCGCCAGCAGCTTGGTAGGGACAGGGCATAAGGCCGAAGCTTTCTTT CASSLVGTGHKAEAFF